The rows below give T cell receptor beta chains drawn from one sample of a study of blood T cells in healthy people across ages. TCRdb passed the 5' RACE reads through MiXCR, listing each CDR3 protein once. The sample shows approximately 1,700,000 distinct CDR3 sequences, 39% of them seen only once. Sequencing was done on a sample of blood. The receptors originated from a human donor in good health. CDR3s include the opening cysteine and the closing phenylalanine or tryptophan. The order of the fields is D gene, J gene, V gene, CDR3 protein. A D gene is named only where the DNA matches it firmly.

d_gene: -; j_gene: TRBJ1-5; v_gene: TRBV20-1; CDR3aa: CSAGRDGGGPQHF
d_gene: TRBD2; j_gene: -; v_gene: TRBV9; CDR3aa: CASSVGGGAGEQYF
d_gene: -; j_gene: TRBJ2-2; v_gene: TRBV4-2; CDR3aa: CASSQTQLIGELFF
d_gene: -; j_gene: TRBJ2-1; v_gene: TRBV7-3; CDR3aa: CASSLRAGWGEQFF
d_gene: -; j_gene: TRBJ1-6; v_gene: TRBV5-5; CDR3aa: CASSLGNRPQNYNSPLHF
d_gene: TRBD2; j_gene: TRBJ2-5; v_gene: TRBV4-1; CDR3aa: CASSQVRGGLETQYF
d_gene: -; j_gene: TRBJ1-2; v_gene: TRBV20-1; CDR3aa: CSAMTGYGYGYTF
d_gene: TRBD1; j_gene: TRBJ2-5; v_gene: TRBV4-3; CDR3aa: CASSPTLYGQGEETQYF
d_gene: -; j_gene: TRBJ1-2; v_gene: TRBV4-3; CDR3aa: CASSQDLGRSYGYTF
d_gene: -; j_gene: TRBJ2-1; v_gene: TRBV10-3; CDR3aa: CAISVGRGAYNEQFF
d_gene: -; j_gene: -; v_gene: TRBV11-2; CDR3aa: CASSQTAGSYEQYF
d_gene: -; j_gene: TRBJ2-6; v_gene: TRBV29-1; CDR3aa: CSVHLRISGANVLTF
d_gene: TRBD1; j_gene: TRBJ1-2; v_gene: TRBV7-2; CDR3aa: CASSLVGGTGTLNGYTF
d_gene: -; j_gene: TRBJ2-7; v_gene: TRBV2; CDR3aa: CASSEVGPYYEQYF
d_gene: -; j_gene: TRBJ2-5; v_gene: TRBV5-1; CDR3aa: CASSLGSSQETQYF
d_gene: -; j_gene: TRBJ2-7; v_gene: TRBV13; CDR3aa: CASSPPGLRSYEQYF
d_gene: -; j_gene: TRBJ1-1; v_gene: TRBV6-6; CDR3aa: CASSYLIKGTEAFF
d_gene: -; j_gene: -; v_gene: TRBV7-9; CDR3aa: CASSLNPGGGEQYF
d_gene: -; j_gene: TRBJ2-7; v_gene: TRBV28; CDR3aa: CASSSSDSYEQYF
d_gene: TRBD2; j_gene: TRBJ2-1; v_gene: TRBV10-3; CDR3aa: CAISELAGGVNEQFF
d_gene: -; j_gene: TRBJ1-1; v_gene: TRBV6-1; CDR3aa: CASRPVGGGTEAFF
d_gene: -; j_gene: TRBJ1-5; v_gene: TRBV19; CDR3aa: CASHRGGAGNQPQHF
d_gene: -; j_gene: TRBJ2-7; v_gene: TRBV6-5; CDR3aa: CASNPVGSPSSYEQYF
d_gene: TRBD1; j_gene: TRBJ2-5; v_gene: TRBV5-1; CDR3aa: CASSLDRQGTPQYF
d_gene: -; j_gene: TRBJ1-2; v_gene: TRBV20-1; CDR3aa: CSARTDPWGYTF
d_gene: TRBD1; j_gene: TRBJ2-1; v_gene: TRBV20-1; CDR3aa: CSAGQGQGGNEQFF
d_gene: -; j_gene: TRBJ2-1; v_gene: TRBV7-2; CDR3aa: CASSLLGVVDEQFF